These 4 T cell receptor beta chains were sequenced from one sample in a study of shared clonotypes between healthy human individuals. Here immunoSEQ multiplex PCR was the method, and the copy in TCRdb shows in-frame clones only, minus some. The top ten clones hold roughly 0.13% of a sample with over 2 million clones, roughly 94% of them seen once. The specimen sequenced was naive CD4+ T cells sorted from blood. Regarding subset: CD45RA+ positively selected. The source of these receptors is a man between 18 and 35 years old in good health.

V is TRBV6-6 and J is TRBJ1-2; 10 bases are a match to TRBD1. Germline CDR1 and CDR2: MNHNY and SVGAGI (reference sequence). The CDR3 is 15 residues long. V shed 5 bases and J 7 bases; nucleotides not matched to a gene: 10. In DNA, the CDR3 is TGTGCCAGCAGTGGACCACAGACAGGGGGCTCTGGCTACACCTTC. Its translation: CASSGPQTGGSGYTF.

V is TRBV7-9 and J is TRBJ2-3; 11 positions match TRBD1. CDR3 length: 15 amino acids. In germline, CDR1 is SEHNR, CDR2 FQNEAQ (reference sequence). Losses at the gene ends were 4 bases for V and 4 bases for J; bases not matched to a gene: 4. Here the CDR3 DNA reads TGTGCCAGCAGCTCGGACAGGGGGCCCCCAGATACGCAGTATTTT. Translation gives CASSSDRGPPDTQYF. The full variable domain, its missing parts supplied by reference TRBV7-9 and TRBJ2-3, is DTGVSQNPRHKITKRGQNVTFRCDPISEHNRLYWYRQTLGQGPEFLTYFQNEAQLEKSRLLSDRFSAERPKGSFSTLEIQRTEQGDSAMYLCASSSDRGPPDTQYFGPGTRLTVL.

This chain uses TRBV6-1 with TRBJ1-4, with 10 bases that match TRBD1. Per germline, CDR1 MNHNS and CDR2 SASEGT. V trimming: 2 bases; J trimming: 5 bases; junction bases outside the gene matches: 2. The CDR3 covers 15 residues. For the CDR3, the DNA is TGTGCCAGCAGTGAACCGGGACAGGGGAATGAAAAACTGTTTTTT. Translation gives CASSEPGQGNEKLFF.

This rearrangement joins TRBV11-2 to TRBJ2-5; the D gene could be TRBD1 or TRBD2 (5 bases each). V was trimmed by 5 bases and J by 4 bases, leaving 23 bases between them. The CDR3 consists of 17 residues. Per the germline V gene, CDR1 is SGHAT and CDR2 is FQNNGV. CDR3 residues: CASSPINRQKRGETQYF. DNA of the CDR3: TGTGCCAGCAGCCCGATAAACCGGCAGAAGAGGGGAGAGACCCAGTACTTC.